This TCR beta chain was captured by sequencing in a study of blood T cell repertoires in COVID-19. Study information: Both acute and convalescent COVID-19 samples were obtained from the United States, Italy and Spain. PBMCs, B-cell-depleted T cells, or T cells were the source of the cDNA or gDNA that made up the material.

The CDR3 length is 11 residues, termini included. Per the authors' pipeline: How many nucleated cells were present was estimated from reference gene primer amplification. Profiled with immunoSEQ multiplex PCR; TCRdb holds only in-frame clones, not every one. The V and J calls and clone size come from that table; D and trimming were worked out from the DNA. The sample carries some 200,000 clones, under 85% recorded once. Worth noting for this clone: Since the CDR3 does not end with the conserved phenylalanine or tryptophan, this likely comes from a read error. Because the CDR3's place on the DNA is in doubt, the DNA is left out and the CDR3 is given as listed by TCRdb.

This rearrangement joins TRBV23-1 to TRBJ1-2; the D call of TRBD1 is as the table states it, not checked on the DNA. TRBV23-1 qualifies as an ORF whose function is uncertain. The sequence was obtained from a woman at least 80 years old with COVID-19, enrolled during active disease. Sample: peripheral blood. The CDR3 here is CASSQPDRGEV.